This record looks at one T cell receptor (beta chain) sequence and its context. The antigen is unknown. Unsorted bulk tissue (roughly 18-32 mg) underwent RNA and DNA co-extraction. Five separate regions of each tumor underwent sampling. From approximately 530 ng of total RNA, TCR beta-specific cDNA was reverse-transcribed using a constant-region primer. Library construction for TCR beta comprised three nested multiplex PCR rounds performed with slightly modified ARM-PCR. TRBV1-TRBV30 forward primers and a C-beta reverse primer were used in the first two PCR rounds, which each ran for approximately 10 cycles. TCRdb redid the calling of the multiplex PCR reads with MiXCR, one entry per CDR3 protein. The data show about 78,000 distinct CDR3 sequences, 71% seen once. Between the trimmed V and J ends, which lost 5 bases and 6 bases, there was a span of 20 bases. The CDR3 runs 16 residues. Germline lookup yields CDR1 SGHVS and CDR2 FQNEAQ.

This record comes from a study of tumor-infiltrating lymphocytes in primary liver carcinoma. Study results and limitations: The study found only about 7.5-25% of top clones in all five tumor regions.

The clonotype was recovered from a woman in her sixties with primary liver carcinoma and hepatitis B virus infection. Input material: liver tumor tissue from sampling region 4. Subset given: tumor region T4, right-lateral pole. V usage is TRBV7-8 and J usage is TRBJ2-4; tentatively, D is TRBD2 (5 bases). In nucleotides, the CDR3 is TGTGCCAGCAGCCCCTCTCGGGAATTGGACCCAAACATTCAGTACTTC. It is translated as CASSPSRELDPNIQYF.